A selection of T cell receptor beta chains follows, all from one sample in a study of blood T cell repertoires in COVID-19. Clones were sequenced by immunoSEQ multiplex PCR, and TCRdb holds only the in-frame ones, with some missing. Among about 180,000 clones listed, around 86% were seen once. What was sequenced was PBMCs or T cells enriched from blood (not recorded which). The receptors were sampled from a young woman who had recovered from COVID-19. Both conserved end residues are trimmed from each CDR3.

CDR3aa: ASIRTSGRALDTGELF
v_gene: TRBV2
j_gene: TRBJ2-2

CDR3aa: ASGYDSYTGELF
v_gene: TRBV7-9
j_gene: TRBJ2-2

CDR3aa: ASSGQGAFGETQY
v_gene: TRBV5-1
j_gene: TRBJ2-5

CDR3aa: ASSSSPTGGPGLALH
v_gene: TRBV27
j_gene: TRBJ1-6

CDR3aa: ASSQALLSVDNNEQF
v_gene: TRBV4-1
j_gene: TRBJ2-1

CDR3aa: ASSQERSGPSSYEQY
v_gene: TRBV4-1
j_gene: TRBJ2-7

CDR3aa: ASSSDSSYEQY
v_gene: TRBV5-6
j_gene: TRBJ2-7

CDR3aa: ASSQEQQGVNYGYT
v_gene: TRBV14
j_gene: TRBJ1-2

CDR3aa: ASSLRWQGNYGYT
v_gene: TRBV28
j_gene: TRBJ1-2

CDR3aa: ATNRGQLNEQF
v_gene: TRBV6-5
j_gene: TRBJ2-1

CDR3aa: ASSSGNYEQY
v_gene: TRBV7-9
j_gene: TRBJ2-7

CDR3aa: ASSLRDRGVTGELF
v_gene: TRBV28
j_gene: TRBJ2-2

CDR3aa: ANTLGSGDRTQY
v_gene: TRBV2
j_gene: TRBJ2-3

CDR3aa: ASSPRSDEPQH
v_gene: TRBV7-9
j_gene: TRBJ1-5

CDR3aa: ATSRRAGAYNEQF
v_gene: TRBV15
j_gene: TRBJ2-1

CDR3aa: ASARGGTSAYEQY
v_gene: TRBV6-8
j_gene: TRBJ2-7

CDR3aa: ASSVDGFGTSGDNEQF
v_gene: TRBV9
j_gene: TRBJ2-1

CDR3aa: ASRGTAATNEKLF
v_gene: TRBV19
j_gene: TRBJ1-4

CDR3aa: ASSLDAGDTEAF
v_gene: TRBV5-5
j_gene: TRBJ1-1

CDR3aa: ATIKDFTGGYNSPLH
v_gene: TRBV28
j_gene: TRBJ1-6

CDR3aa: ASRGRGEAYGYT
v_gene: TRBV2
j_gene: TRBJ1-2

CDR3aa: ASVRAGADQPQH
v_gene: TRBV6-5
j_gene: TRBJ1-5

CDR3aa: ASSFDRSINEKLF
v_gene: TRBV7-9
j_gene: TRBJ1-4

CDR3aa: ASSEDRYYGYT
v_gene: TRBV10-2
j_gene: TRBJ1-2

CDR3aa: ASRAGQVNQPQH
v_gene: TRBV28
j_gene: TRBJ1-5

CDR3aa: ASSLVLGELF
v_gene: TRBV5-4
j_gene: TRBJ2-2

CDR3aa: ASSFGQGRNEQY
v_gene: TRBV7-2
j_gene: TRBJ2-7

CDR3aa: SVEDERQNTGELF
v_gene: TRBV29-1
j_gene: TRBJ2-2

CDR3aa: ASSLDWGGRTEAF
v_gene: TRBV11-2
j_gene: TRBJ1-1

CDR3aa: ASRGEAGRTDTQY
v_gene: TRBV5-4
j_gene: TRBJ2-3

CDR3aa: AITRAGGPGYEQY
v_gene: TRBV10-3
j_gene: TRBJ2-7

CDR3aa: ATKRQNYGYT
v_gene: TRBV28
j_gene: TRBJ1-2

CDR3aa: AISAREDRVHGYT
v_gene: TRBV10-3
j_gene: TRBJ1-2

CDR3aa: ASSLTTGGWGNTEAF
v_gene: TRBV7-3
j_gene: TRBJ1-1

CDR3aa: ASSLLGRDLEQY
v_gene: TRBV19
j_gene: TRBJ2-7

CDR3aa: ASSDWDSNQPQH
v_gene: TRBV2
j_gene: TRBJ1-5

CDR3aa: ASSAGTTDTQY
v_gene: TRBV2
j_gene: TRBJ2-3

CDR3aa: ASSLTGVNTGELF
v_gene: TRBV6-6
j_gene: TRBJ2-2

CDR3aa: ASSWAIMRYEQY
v_gene: TRBV6-5
j_gene: TRBJ2-7

CDR3aa: ASSVGGLAGVTDTQY
v_gene: TRBV9
j_gene: TRBJ2-3